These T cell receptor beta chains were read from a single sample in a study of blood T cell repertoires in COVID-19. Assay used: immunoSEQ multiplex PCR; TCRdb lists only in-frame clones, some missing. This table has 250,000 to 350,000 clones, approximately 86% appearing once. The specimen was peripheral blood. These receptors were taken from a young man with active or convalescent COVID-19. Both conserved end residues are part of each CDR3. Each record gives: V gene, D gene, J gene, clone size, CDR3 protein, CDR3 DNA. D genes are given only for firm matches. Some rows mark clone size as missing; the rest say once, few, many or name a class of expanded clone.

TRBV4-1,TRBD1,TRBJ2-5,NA,CASSQDSRGLETQYF,TGCGCCAGCAGCCAAGATTCCAGGGGGCTGGAGACCCAGTACTTC
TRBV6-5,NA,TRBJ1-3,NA,CASRKLNRAGNTIYF,TGTGCCAGCAGAAAACTCAACAGGGCCGGAAACACCATATATTTT
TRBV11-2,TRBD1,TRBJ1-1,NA,CASSLGQGFNGAFF,TGTGCCAGCAGCTTAGGACAGGGCTTTAATGGAGCTTTCTTT
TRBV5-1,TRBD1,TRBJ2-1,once,CASSLVGTGLGNEQFF,TGCGCCAGCAGCTTGGTAGGGACAGGGTTGGGAAATGAGCAGTTCTTC
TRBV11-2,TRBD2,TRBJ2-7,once,CASSKRGGLSSYEQYF,TGTGCCAGCAGCAAGCGGGGGGGCCTCAGCTCCTACGAGCAGTACTTC
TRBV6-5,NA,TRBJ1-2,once,CASSPRHSLKYGYTF,TGTGCCAGCAGTCCACGACACTCCCTAAAATATGGCTACACCTTC
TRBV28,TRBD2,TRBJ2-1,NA,CASSPGLAGGNEQFF,TGTGCCAGCAGCCCGGGACTAGCGGGAGGGAATGAGCAGTTCTTC
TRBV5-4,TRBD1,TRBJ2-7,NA,CASSRDRSTYEQYF,TGTGCCAGCAGTCGGGACAGGTCGACCTACGAGCAGTACTTC
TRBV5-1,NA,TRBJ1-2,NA,CASSGTTGPSYGYTF,TGCGCCAGCAGCGGGACAACGGGACCCAGCTATGGCTACACCTTC
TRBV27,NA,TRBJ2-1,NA,CATTLVGGGNEQFF,TGTGCCACCACACTAGTGGGAGGCGGGAATGAGCAGTTCTTC
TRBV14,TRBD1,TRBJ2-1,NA,CASSDGDSQLF,TGTGCCAGCAGTGATGGGGACAGCCAACTCTTC
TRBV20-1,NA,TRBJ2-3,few,CSASGRSSTDTQYF,TGCAGTGCTAGTGGGCGGTCTAGCACAGATACGCAGTATTTT
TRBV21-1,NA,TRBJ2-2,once,CASSKSYGQTNTGELFF,TGTGCCAGCAGCAAAAGCTATGGACAGACGAACACCGGGGAGCTGTTTTTT
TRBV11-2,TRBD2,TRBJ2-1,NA,CASSSSSLAGMYEQFF,TGTGCCAGCAGCTCTTCGAGCCTAGCGGGGATGTATGAGCAGTTCTTC
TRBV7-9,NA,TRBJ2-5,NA,CASSPREVPETQYF,TGTGCCAGCAGCCCCCGGGAAGTTCCCGAGACCCAGTACTTC
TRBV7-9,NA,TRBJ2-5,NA,CASSTSRGSETQYF,TGTGCCAGCAGCACCTCCAGGGGTTCGGAGACCCAGTACTTC
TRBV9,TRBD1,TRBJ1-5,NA,CASSGAGGSNQPQHF,TGTGCCAGCAGCGGTGCAGGGGGAAGCAATCAGCCCCAGCATTTT
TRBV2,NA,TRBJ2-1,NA,CASKGLSSYNEQFF,TGTGCCAGCAAGGGACTTAGCTCCTACAATGAGCAGTTCTTC
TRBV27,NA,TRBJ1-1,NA,CASSLYNRADTEAFF,TGTGCCAGCAGTTTATATAACAGGGCGGACACTGAAGCTTTCTTT
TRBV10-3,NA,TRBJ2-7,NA,CAISQTSPKSSYEQYF,TGTGCCATCAGTCAAACTAGTCCTAAAAGCTCCTACGAGCAGTACTTC
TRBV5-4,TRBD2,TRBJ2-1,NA,CASRGEGLINEQFF,TGTGCCAGCAGAGGGGAGGGCCTGATTAATGAGCAGTTCTTC
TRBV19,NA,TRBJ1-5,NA,CASSMGGSLGNQPQHF,TGTGCCAGTAGTATGGGAGGGAGCCTGGGCAATCAGCCCCAGCATTTT
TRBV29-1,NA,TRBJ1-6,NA,CSVRDYNSPLHF,TGCAGCGTGCGGGACTATAATTCACCCCTCCACTTT
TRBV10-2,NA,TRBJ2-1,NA,CASKSPIGEQFF,TGCGCCAGCAAAAGTCCCATCGGTGAGCAGTTCTTC
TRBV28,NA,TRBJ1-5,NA,CASSSGRQPQHF,TGTGCCAGCAGTTCAGGGCGTCAGCCCCAGCATTTT
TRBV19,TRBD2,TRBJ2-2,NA,CASSTIPGLADTTGELFF,TGTGCCAGTAGTACAATACCGGGACTAGCGGACACCACCGGGGAGCTGTTTTTT
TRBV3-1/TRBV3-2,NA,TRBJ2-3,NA,CASSQVRDTQYF,TGTGCCAGCAGCCAAGTCCGGGATACGCAGTATTTT
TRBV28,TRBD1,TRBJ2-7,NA,CASSFARDRGVYEQYF,TGTGCCAGCAGTTTCGCCCGGGACAGGGGTGTCTACGAGCAGTACTTC
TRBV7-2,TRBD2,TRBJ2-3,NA,CASSLFASGTDTQYF,TGTGCCAGCAGCTTATTCGCTAGCGGTACAGATACGCAGTATTTT
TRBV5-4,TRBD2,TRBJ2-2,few,CASSLRAGGLRAGELFF,TGTGCCAGCAGCTTACGAGCGGGGGGGCTACGGGCCGGGGAGCTGTTTTTT
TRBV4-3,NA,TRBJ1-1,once,CASSQDKGGRGNTEAFF,TGCGCCAGCAGCCAAGATAAAGGGGGTAGGGGAAACACTGAAGCTTTCTTT
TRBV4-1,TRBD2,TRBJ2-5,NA,CASSQGGLAGGQETQYF,TGCGCCAGCAGCCAAGGAGGGCTAGCGGGGGGGCAAGAGACCCAGTACTTC
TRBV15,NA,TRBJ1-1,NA,CATSTTDSMNTEAFF,TGTGCCACCAGCACCACGGACAGTATGAACACTGAAGCTTTCTTT
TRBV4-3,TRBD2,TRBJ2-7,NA,CASSQDLAGSYEQYF,TGCGCCAGCAGCCAAGATCTAGCGGGTTCCTACGAGCAGTACTTC
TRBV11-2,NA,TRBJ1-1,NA,CASSRGMQAFF,TGTGCCAGCAGCCGCGGGATGCAAGCTTTCTTT
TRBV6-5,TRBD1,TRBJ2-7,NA,CASSYNGQGEDF,TGTGCCAGCAGTTACAATGGACAGGGGGAGGACTTC
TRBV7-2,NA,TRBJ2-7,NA,CASSPDYYAYEQYF,TGTGCCAGCAGCCCGGACTATTACGCCTACGAGCAGTACTTC
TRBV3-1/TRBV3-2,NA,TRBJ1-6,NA,CASSPAASPLHF,TGTGCCAGCAGCCCTGCCGCGTCACCCCTCCACTTT
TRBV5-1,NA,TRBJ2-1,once,CASSLITGEYNEQFF,TGCGCCAGCAGCTTGATAACGGGAGAATACAATGAGCAGTTCTTC
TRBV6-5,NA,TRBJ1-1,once,CASRIDSVDTEAFF,TGTGCCAGCAGGATAGACAGCGTGGACACTGAAGCTTTCTTT
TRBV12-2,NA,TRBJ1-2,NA,CASRLRSRVNYGYTF,TGTGCAAGTCGCTTAAGGTCGCGGGTTAACTATGGCTACACCTTC
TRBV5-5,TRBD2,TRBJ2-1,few,CASGPRLATYNEQFF,TGTGCCAGCGGCCCTCGACTAGCGACCTACAATGAGCAGTTCTTC
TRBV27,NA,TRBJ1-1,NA,CASSPQGSAEAFF,TGTGCCAGCAGTCCTCAGGGTAGTGCTGAAGCTTTCTTT
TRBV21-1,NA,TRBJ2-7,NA,CASSGTRQGNEQYF,TGTGCCAGCAGCGGGACACGACAGGGAAACGAGCAGTACTTC
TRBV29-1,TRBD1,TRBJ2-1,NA,CSVPGTGVSDEQFF,TGCAGCGTTCCCGGGACAGGGGTCTCGGATGAGCAGTTCTTC
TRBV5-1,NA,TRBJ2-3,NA,CASSLSIRSSTDTQYF,TGCGCCAGCAGCTTGTCCATCCGGAGCTCCACAGATACGCAGTATTTT
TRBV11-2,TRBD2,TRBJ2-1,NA,CASSLSGGGPSNEQFF,TGTGCCAGCAGCTTATCCGGGGGAGGGCCCTCCAATGAGCAGTTCTTC
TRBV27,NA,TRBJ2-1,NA,CASGGFPGTPRNEQFF,TGTGCCAGCGGAGGATTCCCCGGGACTCCGCGGAATGAGCAGTTCTTC
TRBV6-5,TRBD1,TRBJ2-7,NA,CASSPGQPGKYEQYF,TGTGCCAGCAGCCCGGGACAGCCAGGAAAATACGAGCAGTACTTC
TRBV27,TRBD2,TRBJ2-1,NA,CASSSGGYHNEQFF,TGTGCCAGCAGTTCGGGGGGATATCACAATGAGCAGTTCTTC